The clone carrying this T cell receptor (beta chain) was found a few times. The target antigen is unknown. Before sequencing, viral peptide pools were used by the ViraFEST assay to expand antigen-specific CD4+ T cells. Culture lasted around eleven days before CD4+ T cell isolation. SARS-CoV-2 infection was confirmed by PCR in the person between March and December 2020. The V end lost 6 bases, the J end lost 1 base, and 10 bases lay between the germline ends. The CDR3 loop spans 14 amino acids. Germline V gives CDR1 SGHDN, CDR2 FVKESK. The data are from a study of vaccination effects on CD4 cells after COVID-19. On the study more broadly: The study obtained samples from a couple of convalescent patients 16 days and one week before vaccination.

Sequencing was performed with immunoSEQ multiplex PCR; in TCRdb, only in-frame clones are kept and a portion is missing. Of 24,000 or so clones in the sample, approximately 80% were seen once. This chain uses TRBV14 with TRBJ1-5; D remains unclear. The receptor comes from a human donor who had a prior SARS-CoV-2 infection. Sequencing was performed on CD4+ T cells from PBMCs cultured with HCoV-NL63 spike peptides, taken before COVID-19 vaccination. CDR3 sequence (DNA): TGTGCCAGCAGTTCTTTCGGGAGCAATCAGCCCCAGCATTTT. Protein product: CASSSFGSNQPQHF.